This is a list of T cell receptor beta chains from one sample in a study of OX40 agonist ivuxolimab in advanced cancers. The table came from immunoSEQ multiplex PCR; TCRdb's copy has only in-frame clones and leaves some out. The data show roughly 61,000 clones, with 75% to 90% seen just once and under 4% held by the top ten. The sample consisted of CD4+ or CD8+ T cells sorted from blood, taken in a trial of the OX40 agonist ivuxolimab. All receptors come from an adult with an advanced solid tumor such as melanoma, head and neck, liver or kidney cancer. Both conserved end residues are part of each CDR3. Each record gives: clone size, D gene, J gene, V gene, CDR3 DNA, CDR3 protein. D genes are given only for firm matches. Size is stated for part of the rows, as once, few or many counts, or as a class when the clone is expanded.

abundance: .; d_gene: TRBD2; j_gene: TRBJ2-1; v_gene: TRBV29-1; CDR3nt: TGCAGCGTATCTGGACTAGACTACAATGAGCAGTTCTTC; CDR3aa: CSVSGLDYNEQFF
abundance: .; d_gene: .; j_gene: TRBJ1-4; v_gene: TRBV6-1; CDR3nt: TGTGCCAGCAGCCAGGGGATTGAAAAACTGTTTTTT; CDR3aa: CASSQGIEKLFF
abundance: .; d_gene: .; j_gene: TRBJ1-5; v_gene: TRBV28; CDR3nt: TGTGCCAGCAGTTTTTTCCGTCCGGGATGGAATCAGCCCCAGCATTTT; CDR3aa: CASSFFRPGWNQPQHF
abundance: .; d_gene: TRBD2; j_gene: TRBJ2-1; v_gene: TRBV5-1; CDR3nt: TGCGCCAGCAGCTCGGGGACTACACACCCCACCTACAATGAGCAGTTCTTC; CDR3aa: CASSSGTTHPTYNEQFF
abundance: .; d_gene: .; j_gene: TRBJ2-4; v_gene: TRBV21-1; CDR3nt: TGTGCCAGCAGCAAAGGGCGGGGTCGCAAAAACATTCAGTACTTC; CDR3aa: CASSKGRGRKNIQYF
abundance: .; d_gene: .; j_gene: TRBJ2-3; v_gene: TRBV5-1; CDR3nt: TGCGCCAGCAGCCTAAGCCCAGGTACAGATACGCAGTATTTT; CDR3aa: CASSLSPGTDTQYF
abundance: .; d_gene: .; j_gene: TRBJ1-3; v_gene: TRBV30; CDR3nt: TGTGCCTGGAGTAAGGGGGTTGGAAACACCATATATTTT; CDR3aa: CAWSKGVGNTIYF
abundance: .; d_gene: TRBD1; j_gene: TRBJ1-2; v_gene: TRBV7-9; CDR3nt: TGTGCCAGCAGCTCAGGCGGGACAGGCCAGGGAGGCTACACCTTC; CDR3aa: CASSSGGTGQGGYTF
abundance: few; d_gene: TRBD1; j_gene: TRBJ1-1; v_gene: TRBV19; CDR3nt: TGTGCCAGTAGGGACCGGGACAGGGGTACTGAAGCTTTCTTT; CDR3aa: CASRDRDRGTEAFF
abundance: once; d_gene: TRBD2; j_gene: TRBJ2-7; v_gene: TRBV5-1; CDR3nt: TGCGCCAGCAGCAGGGGGACTAGCGATTCCTACGAGCAGTACTTC; CDR3aa: CASSRGTSDSYEQYF
abundance: .; d_gene: TRBD1; j_gene: TRBJ2-4; v_gene: TRBV30; CDR3nt: TGTGCCTGGAGTGTCGGGACAGAAAACATTCAGTACTTC; CDR3aa: CAWSVGTENIQYF
abundance: once; d_gene: .; j_gene: TRBJ2-3; v_gene: TRBV10-3; CDR3nt: TGTGCCATCAGTGCATCAGGTTCTAGCACAGATACGCAGTATTTT; CDR3aa: CAISASGSSTDTQYF
abundance: .; d_gene: TRBD1; j_gene: TRBJ1-2; v_gene: TRBV6-1; CDR3nt: TGTGCCAGCTTTCCGGGACAGGGGACTGGCTACACCTTC; CDR3aa: CASFPGQGTGYTF
abundance: .; d_gene: TRBD1; j_gene: TRBJ1-6; v_gene: TRBV4-1; CDR3nt: TGCGCCAGCAGCCAGACAGGGGGCCTTAATTCACCCCTCCACTTT; CDR3aa: CASSQTGGLNSPLHF
abundance: .; d_gene: .; j_gene: TRBJ1-3; v_gene: TRBV6-1; CDR3nt: TGTGCCAGCAGTGAAATTGGCGGATTCGGTGGAAACACCATATATTTT; CDR3aa: CASSEIGGFGGNTIYF
abundance: .; d_gene: TRBD1; j_gene: TRBJ2-2; v_gene: TRBV2; CDR3nt: TGTGCCAGCAGTAACAGGGGAACGAACACCGGGGAGCTGTTTTTT; CDR3aa: CASSNRGTNTGELFF
abundance: .; d_gene: TRBD1; j_gene: TRBJ2-1; v_gene: TRBV11-3; CDR3nt: TGTGCCAGCAGCTCCTGGACAGGGGAGGGCAATGAGCAGTTCTTC; CDR3aa: CASSSWTGEGNEQFF
abundance: .; d_gene: TRBD2; j_gene: TRBJ2-7; v_gene: TRBV6-1; CDR3nt: TGTGCCAGCAGAACTAGCGTTTTTGACTACGAGCAGTACTTC; CDR3aa: CASRTSVFDYEQYF
abundance: .; d_gene: TRBD2; j_gene: TRBJ2-1; v_gene: TRBV6-5; CDR3nt: TGTGCCAGCACCCCACTAGCGGGAGATTACAATGAGCAGTTCTTC; CDR3aa: CASTPLAGDYNEQFF
abundance: .; d_gene: .; j_gene: TRBJ2-1; v_gene: TRBV5-1; CDR3nt: TGCGCCAGCAGCTTGGCTGTGGGAAGCTACAATGAGCAGTTCTTC; CDR3aa: CASSLAVGSYNEQFF